This TCR beta chain was found in a study of T cell responses to AZD1222 COVID-19 vaccine. The germline V gene encodes CDR1 MNHNS and CDR2 SASEGT. The CDR3 contains 17 residues. V trimming: 2 bases; J trimming: 4 bases; junction bases outside the gene matches: 14. Points on this clone: Its cognate antigen is unknown.

The study, taken as a whole, reports: The donors showed a predominance of white British ancestry and of females, with possible underestimation of clonal diversity.

Clones were read by immunoSEQ multiplex PCR, and TCRdb kept only the in-frame ones, dropping some. The table records approximately 170,000 clones, roughly nine tenths of them present only once. Sequences were derived from peripheral blood, sampled on day 0 of AZD1222 vaccination. The origin of this receptor is an adult in good health. The V gene is TRBV6-1, the J gene TRBJ2-7; 7 positions match TRBD1. The CDR3 is CASSEKDRQGFSYEQYV. The CDR3 DNA is TGTGCCAGCAGTGAAAAGGACAGACAGGGATTCTCGTACGAGCAGTACGTC.